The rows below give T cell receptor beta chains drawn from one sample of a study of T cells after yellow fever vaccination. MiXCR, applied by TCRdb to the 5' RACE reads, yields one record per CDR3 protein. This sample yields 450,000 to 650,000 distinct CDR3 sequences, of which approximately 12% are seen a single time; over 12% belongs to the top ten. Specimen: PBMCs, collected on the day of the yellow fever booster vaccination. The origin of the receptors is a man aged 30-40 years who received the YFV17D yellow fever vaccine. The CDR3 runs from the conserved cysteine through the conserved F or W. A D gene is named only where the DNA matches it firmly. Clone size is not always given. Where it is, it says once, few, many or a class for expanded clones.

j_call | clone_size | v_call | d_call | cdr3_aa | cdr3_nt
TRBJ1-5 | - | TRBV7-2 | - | CASSAGGGIRNQPQHF | TGTGCCAGCAGCGCGGGGGGAGGGATTCGTAATCAGCCCCAGCATTTT
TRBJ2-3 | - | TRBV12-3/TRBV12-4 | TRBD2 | CASSLSGGPRDTQYF | TGTGCCAGCAGTTTGTCGGGAGGGCCCCGAGATACGCAGTATTTT
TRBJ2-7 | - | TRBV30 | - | CACHSGLNSYEQYF | TGTGCCTGTCATTCCGGGCTCAACTCCTACGAGCAGTACTTC
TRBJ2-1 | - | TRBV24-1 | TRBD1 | CATSAGGTGVHEQFF | TGTGCCACCAGTGCGGGGGGGACAGGGGTTCATGAGCAGTTCTTC
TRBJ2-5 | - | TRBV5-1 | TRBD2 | CASSLVLDSGRARKTQYF | TGCGCCAGCAGCTTGGTTCTTGACAGCGGGAGGGCCAGGAAGACCCAGTACTTC
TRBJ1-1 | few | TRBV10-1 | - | CASSVGQPPLNTEAFF | TGCGCCAGCAGTGTTGGACAGCCGCCACTAAACACTGAAGCTTTCTTT
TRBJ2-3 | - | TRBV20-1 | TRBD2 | CSAMGLAGLGDTQYF | TGCAGTGCCATGGGACTAGCGGGATTGGGAGATACGCAGTATTTT
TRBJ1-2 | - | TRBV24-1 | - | CATSDGYGYTF | TGTGCCACCAGTGATGGCTATGGCTACACCTTC
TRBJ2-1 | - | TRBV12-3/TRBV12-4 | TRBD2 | CASGESGTSVYNEQFF | TGTGCCAGCGGCGAGTCCGGGACTAGCGTTTACAATGAGCAGTTCTTC
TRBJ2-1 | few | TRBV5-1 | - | CASSAPRDSYNEQFF | TGCGCCAGCAGCGCCCCCAGGGACTCCTACAATGAGCAGTTCTTC
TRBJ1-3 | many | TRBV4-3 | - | CASSQEITQSGNTIYF | TGCGCCAGCAGCCAAGAGATTACGCAATCTGGAAACACCATATATTTT
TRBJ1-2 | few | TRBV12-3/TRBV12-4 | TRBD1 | CASSTWEGAGGYTF | TGTGCCAGCAGTACCTGGGAGGGGGCTGGGGGCTACACCTTC
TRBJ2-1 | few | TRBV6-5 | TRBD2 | CASSYPSGRANEQFF | TGTGCCAGCAGTTACCCTAGCGGCAGGGCCAATGAGCAGTTCTTC
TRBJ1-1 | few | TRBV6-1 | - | CASRGWGGGRNTEAFF | TGTGCCAGCAGGGGGTGGGGGGGCGGTCGGAACACTGAAGCTTTCTTT
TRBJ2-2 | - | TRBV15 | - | CATSRGVGGGELFF | TGTGCCACCAGCAGAGGCGTGGGAGGCGGGGAGCTGTTTTTT
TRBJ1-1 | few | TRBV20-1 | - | CSARARRKNTEAFF | TGCAGTGCTAGAGCGCGACGGAAGAACACTGAAGCTTTCTTT
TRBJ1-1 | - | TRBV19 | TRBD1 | CAGRDRSNTEAFF | TGTGCCGGCCGGGACAGGTCGAACACTGAAGCTTTCTTT
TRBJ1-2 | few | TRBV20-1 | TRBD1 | CSATDRGDGYTF | TGCAGTGCGACTGACAGGGGGGATGGCTACACCTTC
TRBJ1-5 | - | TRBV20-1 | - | CSASGWTGNQPQHF | TGCAGTGCTAGTGGATGGACAGGCAATCAGCCCCAGCATTTT
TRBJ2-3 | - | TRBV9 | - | CASGGASTDTQYF | TGTGCCAGTGGGGGGGCTAGCACAGATACGCAGTATTTT
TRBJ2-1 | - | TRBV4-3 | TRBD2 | CASSQTSGTRNEQFF | TGCGCCAGCAGCCAGACTAGCGGGACGAGGAATGAGCAGTTCTTC
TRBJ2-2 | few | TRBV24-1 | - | CATTPRELFF | TGTGCCACCACTCCTCGGGAGCTGTTTTTT
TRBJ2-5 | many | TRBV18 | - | CASSPGAQETQYF | TGTGCCAGCAGCCCGGGCGCCCAAGAGACCCAGTACTTC
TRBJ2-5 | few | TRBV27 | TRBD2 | CASSLKLAGGPGRETQYF | TGTGCCAGCAGTTTAAAACTAGCGGGAGGCCCGGGGCGGGAGACCCAGTACTTC
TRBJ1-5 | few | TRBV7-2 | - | CASSLAPMLGQPQHF | TGTGCCAGCAGCTTGGCCCCCATGCTGGGTCAGCCCCAGCATTTT
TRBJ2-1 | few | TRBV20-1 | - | CSAHGGPSYNEQFF | TGCAGTGCCCACGGAGGGCCTTCGTACAATGAGCAGTTCTTC
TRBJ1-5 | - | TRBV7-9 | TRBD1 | CASSLGVGDRVRQPQHF | TGTGCCAGCAGCTTAGGAGTAGGGGACAGGGTACGGCAGCCCCAGCATTTT
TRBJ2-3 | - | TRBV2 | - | CASTGRLRSTDTQYF | TGTGCCAGCACTGGGCGCCTGCGTAGCACAGATACGCAGTATTTT
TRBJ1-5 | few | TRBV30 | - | CAWDNGNLHNQPQHF | TGTGCCTGGGATAACGGGAACCTACATAATCAGCCCCAGCATTTT
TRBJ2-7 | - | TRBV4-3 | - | CASSQDPSLEQYF | TGCGCCAGCAGCCAAGATCCCTCTCTCGAGCAGTACTTC
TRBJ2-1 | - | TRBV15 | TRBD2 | CATSIGPSGSLSYNEQFF | TGTGCCACCAGCATTGGTCCTAGCGGGAGCCTCTCCTACAATGAGCAGTTCTTC
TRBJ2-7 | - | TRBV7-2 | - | CASSLRGPTSPEQYF | TGTGCCAGCAGCTTAAGGGGTCCTACGAGTCCCGAGCAGTACTTC
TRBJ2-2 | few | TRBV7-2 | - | CASSLVTGRVRAGELFF | TGTGCCAGCAGCTTAGTTACGGGCCGGGTGAGGGCCGGGGAGCTGTTTTTT
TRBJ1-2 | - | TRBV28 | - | CASSLLTILYGYTF | TGTGCCAGCAGTTTACTTACAATCCTCTATGGCTACACCTTC
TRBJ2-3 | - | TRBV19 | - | CASSSYMDTQYF | TGTGCCAGTAGTTCCTACATGGATACGCAGTATTTT
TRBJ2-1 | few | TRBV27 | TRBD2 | CASSSPGLTLFF | TGTGCCAGCAGTTCTCCGGGACTAACCCTGTTCTTC
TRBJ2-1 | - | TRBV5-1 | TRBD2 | CASTSGIVYNEQFF | TGCGCCAGTACTAGCGGGATTGTCTACAATGAGCAGTTCTTC
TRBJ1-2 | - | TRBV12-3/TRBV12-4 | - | CASSLGGVEANYGYTF | TGTGCCAGCAGTTTAGGTGGGGTTGAAGCTAACTATGGCTACACCTTC
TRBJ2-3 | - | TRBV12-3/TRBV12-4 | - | CASSLNRETDTQYF | TGTGCCAGCAGTTTAAACAGGGAGACAGATACGCAGTATTTT
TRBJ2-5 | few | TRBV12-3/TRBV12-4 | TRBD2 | CASSSRTSGPMETQYF | TGTGCCAGCAGTTCCCGGACTAGCGGGCCAATGGAGACCCAGTACTTC
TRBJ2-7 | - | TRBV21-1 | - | CASSKGLAGSYEQYF | TGTGCCAGCAGCAAAGGACTAGCGGGCTCCTACGAGCAGTACTTC
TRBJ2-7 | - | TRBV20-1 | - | CSASTGTHEQYF | TGCAGTGCTAGTACAGGGACCCACGAGCAGTACTTC
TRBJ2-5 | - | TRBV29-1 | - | CSVEQGQETQYF | TGCAGCGTTGAGCAGGGCCAAGAGACCCAGTACTTC
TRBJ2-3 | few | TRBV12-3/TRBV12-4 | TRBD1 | CASRPPGQLTDTQYF | TGTGCCAGCAGACCGCCGGGACAGCTCACAGATACGCAGTATTTT
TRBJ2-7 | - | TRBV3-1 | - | CASSQDVGGPYEQYF | TGTGCCAGCAGCCAAGATGTGGGAGGTCCCTACGAGCAGTACTTC
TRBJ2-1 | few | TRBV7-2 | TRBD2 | CASSLGGGSFNEQFF | TGTGCCAGCAGCTTAGGGGGCGGGAGTTTTAATGAGCAGTTCTTC
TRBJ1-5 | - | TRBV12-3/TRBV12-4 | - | CASSFRDTGNQPQHF | TGTGCCAGCAGTTTCCGGGATACGGGCAATCAGCCCCAGCATTTT